Listed below are T cell receptor beta chains from one sample, sequenced in a study of T cells in Graves' hyperthyroidism and ophthalmopathy. TCRdb called the multiplex PCR reads again in MiXCR, with one record for every CDR3 protein. The profile covers hundreds of thousands of distinct CDR3 sequences, with about 13% appearing a single time and around a tenth taken by the ten largest. Sample: blood. The receptors were gathered from a woman aged 18-29 years with Graves' hyperthyroidism. Both conserved end residues are part of each CDR3. Fields, in order: V gene, D gene, J gene, clone size, CDR3 protein, CDR3 DNA. A D gene is named only where the DNA matches it firmly. Some rows have no size entry. The others give once, few or many, or a class for an expanded clone.

v_call: TRBV10-3; d_call: -; j_call: TRBJ2-2; clone_size: once; cdr3_aa: CAISSGGPGEPFF; cdr3_nt: TGTGCCATCAGCTCCGGGGGCCCCGGGGAGCCGTTTTTT
v_call: TRBV11-2; d_call: TRBD2; j_call: TRBJ2-7; clone_size: many; cdr3_aa: CASSLIRLAGVDGQYF; cdr3_nt: TGTGCCAGCAGCTTAATACGACTAGCGGGGGTTGACGGGCAGTACTTC
v_call: TRBV7-2; d_call: -; j_call: TRBJ2-7; clone_size: -; cdr3_aa: CASSFLRVDEQYF; cdr3_nt: TGTGCCAGCAGCTTCCTACGGGTCGACGAGCAGTACTTC
v_call: TRBV20-1; d_call: -; j_call: TRBJ1-1; clone_size: many; cdr3_aa: CSAQQVPTEAFF; cdr3_nt: TGCAGTGCGCAACAGGTGCCCACTGAAGCTTTCTTT
v_call: TRBV6-1; d_call: TRBD1; j_call: TRBJ2-1; clone_size: -; cdr3_aa: CASSEPGTGPNEQFF; cdr3_nt: TGTGCCAGCAGTGAGCCCGGGACAGGTCCGAATGAGCAGTTCTTC
v_call: TRBV5-1; d_call: -; j_call: TRBJ2-3; clone_size: -; cdr3_aa: CASSLGSTGLTDTQYF; cdr3_nt: TGCGCCAGCAGCTTGGGCTCTACAGGGTTAACAGATACGCAGTATTTT
v_call: TRBV28; d_call: -; j_call: TRBJ1-2; clone_size: many; cdr3_aa: CASSLVFQGSTF; cdr3_nt: TGTGCCAGCAGTTTAGTTTTTCAGGGGTCCACCTTC
v_call: TRBV7-9; d_call: TRBD1; j_call: TRBJ1-1; clone_size: many; cdr3_aa: CASSPGQRFTEAFF; cdr3_nt: TGTGCCAGCAGCCCGGGACAGAGATTCACTGAAGCTTTCTTT
v_call: TRBV6-1; d_call: TRBD1; j_call: TRBJ1-2; clone_size: many; cdr3_aa: CASSFAAGQGSDGYTF; cdr3_nt: TGTGCCAGCAGTTTTGCCGCCGGACAGGGATCGGATGGCTACACCTTC
v_call: TRBV15; d_call: -; j_call: TRBJ2-5; clone_size: few; cdr3_aa: CATSRTYDSQETQYF; cdr3_nt: TGTGCCACCAGCAGAACTTACGACAGTCAAGAGACCCAGTACTTC
v_call: TRBV4-3; d_call: TRBD2; j_call: TRBJ2-7; clone_size: few; cdr3_aa: CASSQDGGGPLYEQYF; cdr3_nt: TGCGCCAGCAGCCAAGACGGCGGGGGGCCGTTGTACGAGCAGTACTTC
v_call: TRBV28; d_call: -; j_call: TRBJ1-3; clone_size: many; cdr3_aa: CASTPPGNTIYF; cdr3_nt: TGTGCCAGCACACCCCCTGGAAACACCATATATTTT
v_call: TRBV20-1; d_call: -; j_call: TRBJ1-5; clone_size: -; cdr3_aa: CGATTGTRMLQPQHF; cdr3_nt: TGCGGTGCTACGACCGGGACGAGGATGTTGCAGCCCCAGCATTTT
v_call: TRBV20-1; d_call: TRBD2; j_call: TRBJ2-5; clone_size: many; cdr3_aa: CSAQDGGWQETQYF; cdr3_nt: TGCAGTGCTCAGGACGGGGGGTGGCAAGAGACCCAGTACTTC
v_call: TRBV12-3/TRBV12-4; d_call: -; j_call: TRBJ1-5; clone_size: -; cdr3_aa: CASSRDTLKPQHF; cdr3_nt: TGTGCCAGCAGTCGGGACACCCTAAAGCCCCAGCATTTT
v_call: TRBV2; d_call: TRBD2; j_call: TRBJ2-3; clone_size: -; cdr3_aa: CAISPGLAGGRDTQYF; cdr3_nt: TGTGCCATCTCGCCGGGACTAGCGGGGGGCCGGGATACGCAGTATTTT
v_call: TRBV6-1; d_call: -; j_call: TRBJ2-2; clone_size: -; cdr3_aa: CASTKGRDRWNTGELFF; cdr3_nt: TGTGCCAGCACCAAAGGGAGGGACAGGTGGAACACCGGGGAGCTGTTTTTT
v_call: TRBV4-1; d_call: TRBD2; j_call: TRBJ2-1; clone_size: -; cdr3_aa: CASRQPKRGEQFF; cdr3_nt: TGCGCCAGCAGACAGCCTAAGCGGGGGGAACAGTTCTTC
v_call: TRBV7-2; d_call: TRBD1; j_call: TRBJ1-2; clone_size: many; cdr3_aa: CASSRPPGQGIGGYTF; cdr3_nt: TGTGCCAGCAGCAGGCCCCCGGGACAGGGAATAGGTGGCTACACCTTC
v_call: TRBV3-1; d_call: -; j_call: TRBJ1-2; clone_size: many; cdr3_aa: CASSPLSGVSHGYTF; cdr3_nt: TGTGCCAGCAGCCCCCTCTCTGGGGTCTCTCATGGCTACACCTTC
v_call: TRBV4-3; d_call: TRBD2; j_call: TRBJ2-7; clone_size: -; cdr3_aa: CASSQDPRIAGIYEQYF; cdr3_nt: TGCGCCAGCAGCCAAGATCCCCGGATAGCGGGAATCTACGAGCAGTACTTC
v_call: TRBV10-3; d_call: -; j_call: TRBJ1-3; clone_size: many; cdr3_aa: CAISEPGTRNTIYF; cdr3_nt: TGTGCCATCAGTGAGCCCGGGACCCGGAACACCATATATTTT